This T cell receptor (beta chain) was recorded in a study of T cell responses to AZD1222 COVID-19 vaccine. Concerning this clone itself: Its antigen is unidentified.

Sequenced by immunoSEQ multiplex PCR; TCRdb stores in-frame clones only, minus some. Of tens of thousands of clones in the sample, 70% to 90% are singletons; the top ten hold 15% to 20%. Per germline, CDR1 SGHRS and CDR2 YFSETQ. This CDR3 region has 16 residues. V was pared by 5 bases and J by 4 bases, with 11 bases of the junction left unmatched. General observations from the study: Epitopes outside B.1.351 and B.1.1.7 mutated regions reportedly drew nearly half of spike TCRs.

Sequenced material: peripheral blood, taken on day 0 of AZD1222 vaccination. The source is an adult in good health. The rearrangement joins TRBV5-1 to TRBJ2-1, with TRBD2 matching 8 bases. The CDR3 loop is CASSSSGSRPYNEQFF. The CDR3 nucleotides are TGCGCCAGCAGTTCTAGCGGGTCACGTCCGTACAATGAGCAGTTCTTC.